Detailed here is one TCR beta chain. This specimen comes from a study of shared clonotypes between healthy human individuals. Overall study: Donors had three CD4 naive, three CD4 memory, two CD8 naive and one CD8 memory plate apiece.

Study processing details: ImmunoSEQ sequences covered only the junction and lacked quality scores; filtering therefore differed. Produced via immunoSEQ multiplex PCR; TCRdb's table is partial and in-frame only. V and J calls and clone size are given by that table; D and trimming were obtained from the DNA. Seen here are about 1,900,000 clones, about 95% observed once, and the top ten hold around 1.2%. Naive CD8 isolation took CD45RO-negative cells positively selected for CCR7 and excluded terminally differentiated effector memory CD45RA+ cells. Sample: naive CD8+ T cells sorted from blood. The clonotype was recovered from a man younger than 30 in good health.

The CDR3 DNA reads as TGTGCCAGCAGCCTTACCGGGACACCCTACGAGCAGTACTTC. Amino acid sequence: CASSLTGTPYEQYF. The rearrangement uses TRBV7-8 and TRBJ2-7; D is perhaps TRBD1 (6 bases). CDR3 length: 14 amino acids. From germline, CDR1 is SGHVS and CDR2 FQNEAQ. Trimming took 5 bases from V and 2 from J, leaving 13 bases between them. Together with reference TRBV7-8 and TRBJ2-7, the CDR3 gives the full variable domain: GAGVSQSPRYKVAKRGQDVALRCDPISGHVSLFWYQQALGQGPEFLTYFQNEAQLDKSGLPSDRFFAERPEGSVSTLKIQRTQQEDSAVYLCASSLTGTPYEQYFGPGTRLTVT.